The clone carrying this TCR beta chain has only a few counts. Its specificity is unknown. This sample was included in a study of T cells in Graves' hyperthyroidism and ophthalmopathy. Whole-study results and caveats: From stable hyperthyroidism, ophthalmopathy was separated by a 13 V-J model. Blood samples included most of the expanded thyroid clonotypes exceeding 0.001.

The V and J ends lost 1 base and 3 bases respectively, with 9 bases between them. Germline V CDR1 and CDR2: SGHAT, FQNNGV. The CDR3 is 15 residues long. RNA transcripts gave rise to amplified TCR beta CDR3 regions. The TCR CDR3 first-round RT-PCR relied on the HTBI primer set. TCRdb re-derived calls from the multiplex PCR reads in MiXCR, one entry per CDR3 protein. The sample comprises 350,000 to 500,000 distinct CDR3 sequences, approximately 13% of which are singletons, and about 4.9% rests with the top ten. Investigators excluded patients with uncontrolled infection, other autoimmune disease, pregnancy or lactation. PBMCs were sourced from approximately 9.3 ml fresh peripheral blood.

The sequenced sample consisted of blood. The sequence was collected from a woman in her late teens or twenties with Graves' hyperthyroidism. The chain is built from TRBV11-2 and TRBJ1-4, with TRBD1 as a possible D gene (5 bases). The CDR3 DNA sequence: TGTGCCAGCAGCTTAGTTGGGGCAGCTAATGAAAAACTGTTTTTT. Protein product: CASSLVGAANEKLFF.